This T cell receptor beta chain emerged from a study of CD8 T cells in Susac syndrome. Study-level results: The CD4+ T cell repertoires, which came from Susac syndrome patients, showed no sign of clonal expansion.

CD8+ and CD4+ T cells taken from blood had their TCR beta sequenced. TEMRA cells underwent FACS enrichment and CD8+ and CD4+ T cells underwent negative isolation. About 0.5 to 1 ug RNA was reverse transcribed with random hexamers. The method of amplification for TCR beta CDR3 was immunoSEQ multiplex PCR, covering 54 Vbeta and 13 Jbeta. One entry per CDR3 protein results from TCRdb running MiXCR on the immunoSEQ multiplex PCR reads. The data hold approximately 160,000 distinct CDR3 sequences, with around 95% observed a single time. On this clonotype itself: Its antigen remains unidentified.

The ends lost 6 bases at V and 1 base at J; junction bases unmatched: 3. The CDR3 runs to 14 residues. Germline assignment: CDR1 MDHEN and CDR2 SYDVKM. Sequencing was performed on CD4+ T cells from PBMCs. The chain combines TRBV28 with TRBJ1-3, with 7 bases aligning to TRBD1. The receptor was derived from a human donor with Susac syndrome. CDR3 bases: TGTGCCAGCAGAACGACAGGGTCTGGAAACACCATATATTTT. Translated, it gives CASRTTGSGNTIYF.